The subject of this entry is one T cell receptor beta chain. Its specificity is not known. Clones were read by immunoSEQ multiplex PCR, and TCRdb kept only the in-frame ones, dropping some. The table lists 40,000 to 45,000 clones, 80% of them singletons, with 4% to 4.5% in the top ten. This record comes from a study of OX40 agonist ivuxolimab in advanced cancers. About the research overall: Ivuxolimab, which patients received intravenously every 2 weeks, was dosed at 0.01 to 10 mg/kg. A mean age of roughly 60 years, range roughly 23 to 85, was recorded, and 82.7% were male. Study outcomes and limitations: Low normalized T-cell clonal expansion was additionally recorded for some nonresponders.

Germline CDR1 is SGHTA and CDR2 is FQGNSA. Germline trimming cut 0 bases from V and 2 bases from J; bases unmatched to any gene: 8. The CDR3 has 18 amino acids. The J gene is TRBJ1-3, the V gene TRBV7-2; 9 bases map to TRBD1. This clonotype originated in an adult with an advanced solid tumor such as melanoma, head and neck, liver or kidney cancer. Sequences were derived from CD4+ or CD8+ T cells sorted from blood, sampled in a trial of the OX40 agonist ivuxolimab. CDR3 amino acids: CASSLASGTGGPGNTIYF. DNA for the CDR3: TGTGCCAGCAGCTTAGCCTCCGGTACAGGGGGCCCTGGAAACACCATATATTTT.